The present T cell receptor beta chain was sequenced within a study of radiotherapy plus CTLA-4 blockade in lung cancer. Of note for this clone: Its target is unknown.

Broader study findings: Tumor-derived TCR clones expanded in blood after radiotherapy plus ipilimumab. Reports state that early shifts in blood T cell clones, with interferon-beta, best predicted response.

This CDR3 contains 12 residues. Germline V gene data show CDR1 as SNHLY and CDR2 as FYNNEI. The V segment lost 5 bases and the J segment 8 bases; nucleotides outside the gene matches: 3. The data were produced by immunoSEQ multiplex PCR, yet TCRdb's version contains in-frame clones alone and is incomplete. Of about 51,000 clones in the sample, 60% to 80% are singletons; the top ten hold around 2.4%. Focal radiation and CTLA-4 blockade (ipilimumab) were tested in chemo-refractory metastatic non-small-cell lung cancer patients. The TCR comes from a human donor with non-small cell lung cancer whose response to radiotherapy plus ipilimumab could not be evaluated. The chain carries TRBV2 and TRBJ2-1; 7 positions match TRBD1. The sample here was peripheral blood, taken from a patient treated with radiotherapy plus ipilimumab. The CDR3 DNA reads as TGTGCCAGCAGTTACGACAGGGATGAGCAGTTCTTC. Encoded protein: CASSYDRDEQFF.